The sequence of this TCR beta chain was determined in a study of lymphopenia after photon versus proton radiotherapy. Notes on the study in general: Oligoclonal CD8+ Temra expansion after nadir drove photon patients' diversity drop. Post-nadir TCR diversity decline inversely tracked overall survival among those who died.

CDR1 is SGHAT, CDR2 FQNNGV, per germline. Between the trimmed V and J ends, which lost 3 bases and 5 bases, there was a span of 11 bases. The CDR3 length is 13 residues. The protocol was immunoSEQ multiplex PCR, while the TCRdb copy is restricted to in-frame clones and leaves out a portion. The data contain around 63,000 clones, 85% to 90% of them singletons. Details on this clone: Its antigen remains unknown.

This material consisted of peripheral blood, taken from a patient treated with proton-based radiotherapy. The chain uses TRBV11-2 and TRBJ2-7, with a tentative D call TRBD2 (5 bases). The source is an elderly man with esophageal cancer. The CDR3 region has the DNA TGTGCCAGCAGCTTCGAGGGTTACAACGAGCAGTACTTC. Translated, it gives CASSFEGYNEQYF.